Detailed here is one TCR beta chain. The antigen is unknown. This specimen belongs to a study of tumour-infiltrating T cells in Burkitt lymphoma. About the research overall: This cohort included all epidemiological subtypes of Burkitt lymphoma.

V lost 2 bases and J lost 12, with 11 bases in between. From germline, CDR1 is KGHSH and CDR2 LQKENI. This CDR3 is 13 amino acids long. The data were produced by immunoSEQ multiplex PCR, yet TCRdb's version contains in-frame clones alone and is incomplete. This sample has more than 40,000 clones, with roughly 30% found just once. Overall study results and limits: Several public clonotypes were shared across many Burkitt lymphoma patients.

The V and J genes are TRBV18 and TRBJ1-6; D is undetermined. The sequenced material came from tumor tissue. The sequence was collected from a human donor with Burkitt lymphoma. For the CDR3, the DNA is TGTGCCAGCTCACCATTAAGCACCCAACCCCTCCACTTT. Its translation is CASSPLSTQPLHF.